This T cell receptor beta chain stems from a study of response to subunit inactivated influenza vaccine. CDR3 length: 15 amino acids. V was trimmed by 5 bases and J by 0 bases, leaving 10 bases between them. Germline-derived CDR1 and CDR2 are LNHDA and SQIVND (reference sequence). TCRdb re-analysed the RT-PCR reads in MiXCR, keeping a single row per CDR3 protein. The data hold 500,000 to 600,000 distinct CDR3 sequences, with around 11% observed a single time. This clonotype was found a few times. This sample was shared with a second study, whose subject was T cells expressing NK-cell markers. This second report adds: Making the TCR beta cDNA relied on 5'RACE template switching with UMIs. Sorted CD3+CD56+NKG2C+, CD3+CD56+NKG2C- and CD3+CD56-NKG2C+ T cells supplied TCR beta repertoires. NKG2C+ dominant clonotype frequencies in 5 or 6 donors were roughly 1.0-7.5% of CD8+ T cells. The CD3+CD56-NKG2C+ fraction was also led by these clonotypes in a few donors.

The sequences come from PBMCs from blood, collected on the day of vaccination. The clonotype was recovered from a man in his fifties or sixties who received an inactivated influenza vaccine. J is TRBJ2-2 and V is TRBV19, with a possible D match to TRBD1 (6 bases). CDR3 sequence: CASSVQGPNTGELFF. The DNA of the CDR3 is TGTGCCAGTAGTGTACAGGGTCCGAACACCGGGGAGCTGTTTTTT.